This section outlines one T cell receptor beta chain sequence together with its context. Other DNA sequences of this sample code for an identical CDR3. V lost 3 bases and J lost 6, with 9 bases in between. The CDR3 is made up of 13 amino acids. Clones were read by immunoSEQ multiplex PCR, and TCRdb kept only the in-frame ones, dropping some. The table has some 150,000 clones, 92% seen once. The sample belongs to a study of T cell responses to AZD1222 COVID-19 vaccine. Here the sequenced sample was peripheral blood, taken 28 days after the second AZD1222 dose. This clonotype originated in an adult who received the AZD1222 COVID-19 vaccine. The chain has TRBV12-3 or TRBV12-4 and TRBJ1-5; D possibly corresponds to TRBD1 (5 bases). Here the CDR3 reads CASSFGGVQPQHF. CDR3 DNA sequence: TGTGCCAGCAGTTTCGGGGGTGTTCAGCCCCAGCATTTT.